Each of the 4 T cell receptor beta chains below was sequenced from the same sample in a study of long-term antiretroviral therapy in people with HIV. Version v3.0 of the immunoSEQ assay ran at survey level. This table comes from immunoSEQ multiplex PCR, and its TCRdb copy is limited to in-frame clones, with some not included. The sample records 20,000 or so clones, about four fifths being singletons. The source material was unsorted PBMCs, sampled 0.1 years before starting antiretroviral therapy. The receptors come from a man between 35 and 55 years old with HIV.

The rearrangement joins TRBV28 to TRBJ1-4; D call uncertain. Germline V gene data show CDR1 as MDHEN and CDR2 as SYDVKM. The CDR3 is made up of 13 amino acids. Between the trimmed V and J ends, which lost 3 bases and 6 bases, there was a span of 8 bases. This CDR3 reads CASSLRGYEKLFF. The CDR3 DNA sequence: TGTGCCAGCAGTTTGCGGGGTTATGAAAAACTGTTTTTT.

The J gene is TRBJ1-2, the V gene TRBV7-2; the D is unclear. CDR3 size: 12 residues. The germline V gene has CDR1 SGHTA and CDR2 FQGNSA. The ends were cut back, 3 bases at V and 6 bases at J, with 8 bases in the middle. DNA for the CDR3: TGTGCCAGCAGCTTGTCCAGAGATGGCTACACCTTC. Translation: CASSLSRDGYTF.

This sequence joins TRBV7-9 and TRBJ1-1, with TRBD1 as a possible D gene (6 bases). In germline, CDR1 is SEHNR, CDR2 FQNEAQ (reference sequence). Trimming took off 2 bases at V and 0 bases at J, with 7 bases between the two ends. The CDR3 runs 14 residues. CDR3 bases: TGTGCCAGCAGCTTAACAGGGCTGAACACTGAAGCTTTCTTT. Encoded protein: CASSLTGLNTEAFF.

The chain has TRBV9 and TRBJ1-4; D unresolved. CDR1 SGDLS and CDR2 YYNGEE come from the germline V gene. This CDR3 has 14 amino acids. V was trimmed by 4 bases and J by 5 bases, leaving 12 bases between them. DNA for the CDR3: TGTGCCAGCAGCCGTTGGGAGCTGAATGAAAAACTGTTTTTT. As protein: CASSRWELNEKLFF.